Presented here are 2 T cell receptor beta chains from one specimen sequenced in a study of cytomegalovirus exposure and HLA in healthy donors. The PCR employed 60 Vbeta primers together with 13 Jbeta primers. TCRdb keeps only in-frame clones here, not all; method: immunoSEQ multiplex PCR. The sample consists of 90,000 to 120,000 clones, roughly 70% of them appearing once. Sequenced material: PBMCs. The receptors were gathered from a man aged 40-49 years in good health and CMV-seropositive.

This clone was detected only a few times. The chain links TRBV6-1 to TRBJ2-2, with a weak D call TRBD2 (5 bases). V lost 1 base and J 6 bases, leaving 9 bases between the germline ends. The CDR3 is 14 residues long. Germline V CDR1 and CDR2: MNHNS, SASEGT. The CDR3, as DNA: TGTGCCAGCAGTGAAGGGGAGTGGGCCGGGGAGCTGTTTTTT. Its translation is CASSEGEWAGELFF.

The chain combines TRBV11-3 with TRBJ2-6; 7 bases fit TRBD1. V lost 8 bases to trimming and J lost 6 bases; unmatched junction nucleotides: 22. The germline V gene has CDR1 SGHNT and CDR2 YENEEA. CDR3 length equals 19 residues. The CDR3 nucleotides read TGTGCCAGCTTACGACCGGGACAGCGGTTCCCGGAGAAGGCCAACGTCCTGACTTTC. This codes for CASLRPGQRFPEKANVLTF.